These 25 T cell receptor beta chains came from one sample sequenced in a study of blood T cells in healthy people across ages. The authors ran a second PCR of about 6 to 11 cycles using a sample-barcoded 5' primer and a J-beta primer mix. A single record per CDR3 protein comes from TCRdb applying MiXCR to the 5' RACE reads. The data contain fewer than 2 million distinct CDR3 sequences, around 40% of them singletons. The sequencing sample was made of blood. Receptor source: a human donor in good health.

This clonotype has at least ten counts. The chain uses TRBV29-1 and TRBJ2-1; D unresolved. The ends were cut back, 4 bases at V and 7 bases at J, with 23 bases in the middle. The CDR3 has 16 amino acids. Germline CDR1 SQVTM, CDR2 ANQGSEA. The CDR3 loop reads CSVVNSNKGVKNEQFF. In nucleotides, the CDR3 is TGCAGCGTTGTGAATTCGAATAAGGGTGTAAAGAATGAGCAGTTCTTC.

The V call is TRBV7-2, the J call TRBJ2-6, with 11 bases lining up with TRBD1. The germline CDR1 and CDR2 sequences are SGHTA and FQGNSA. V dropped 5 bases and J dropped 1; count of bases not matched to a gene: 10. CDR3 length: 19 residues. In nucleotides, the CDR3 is TGTGCCAGCAGCCCCCCCTTTGGGACAGGGGGTTCTGGGGCCAACGTCCTGACTTTC. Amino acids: CASSPPFGTGGSGANVLTF.

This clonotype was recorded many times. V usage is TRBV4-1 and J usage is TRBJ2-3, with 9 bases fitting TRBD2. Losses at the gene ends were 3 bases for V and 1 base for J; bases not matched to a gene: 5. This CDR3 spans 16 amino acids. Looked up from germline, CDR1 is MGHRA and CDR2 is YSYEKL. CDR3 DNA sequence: TGCGCCAGCAGCCACCCTAGCGGGGTGGGCACAGATACGCAGTATTTT. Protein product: CASSHPSGVGTDTQYF.

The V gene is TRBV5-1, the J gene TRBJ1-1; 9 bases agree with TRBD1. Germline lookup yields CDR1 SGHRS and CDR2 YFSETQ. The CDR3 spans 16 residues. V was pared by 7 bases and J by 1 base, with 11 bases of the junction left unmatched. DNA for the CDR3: TGCGCCAGCCGCCTGAACCGGGACAGGGCGAACACTGAAGCTTTCTTT. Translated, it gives CASRLNRDRANTEAFF.

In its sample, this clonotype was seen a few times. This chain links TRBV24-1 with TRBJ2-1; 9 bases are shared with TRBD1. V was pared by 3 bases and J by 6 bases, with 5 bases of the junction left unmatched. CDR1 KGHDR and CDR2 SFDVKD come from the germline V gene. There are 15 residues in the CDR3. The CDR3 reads CATSDVGDRANEQFF. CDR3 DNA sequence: TGTGCCACCAGTGATGTGGGGGACAGGGCCAATGAGCAGTTCTTC.

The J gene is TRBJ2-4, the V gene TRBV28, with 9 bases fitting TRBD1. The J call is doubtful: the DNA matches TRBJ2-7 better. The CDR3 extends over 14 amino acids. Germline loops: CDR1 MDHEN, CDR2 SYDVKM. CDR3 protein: CASSEAGTGIEQYF. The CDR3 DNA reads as TGTGCCAGCAGCGAAGCCGGGACAGGGATCGAGCAGTACTTC.

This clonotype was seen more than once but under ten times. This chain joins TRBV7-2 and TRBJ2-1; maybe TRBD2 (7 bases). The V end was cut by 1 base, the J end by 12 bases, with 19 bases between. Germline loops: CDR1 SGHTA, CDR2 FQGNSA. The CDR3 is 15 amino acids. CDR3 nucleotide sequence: TGTGCCAGCAGCTTAGTCGTGGGGGGGGCCCCAGGGCAGTTCTTC. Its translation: CASSLVVGGAPGQFF.

The CDR3, as DNA: TGTGCCAGCAGCTTATTCCAGGGACGCGCCTACGAGCAGTACTTC. It translates to CASSLFQGRAYEQYF. The chain recombines TRBV7-2 with TRBJ2-4; D may correspond to TRBD1 or TRBD2 (5 bases each). The J call could be wrong; TRBJ2-7 is a better fit for the DNA end. The CDR3 totals 15 residues. Germline V gene lookup returns CDR1 SGHTA and CDR2 FQGNSA.

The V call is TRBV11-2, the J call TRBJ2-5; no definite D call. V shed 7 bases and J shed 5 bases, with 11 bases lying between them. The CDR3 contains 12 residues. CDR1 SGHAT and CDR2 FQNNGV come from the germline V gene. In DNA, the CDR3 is TGTGCCAGCAAAAGATTAGGGGAGACCCAGTACTTC. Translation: CASKRLGETQYF.

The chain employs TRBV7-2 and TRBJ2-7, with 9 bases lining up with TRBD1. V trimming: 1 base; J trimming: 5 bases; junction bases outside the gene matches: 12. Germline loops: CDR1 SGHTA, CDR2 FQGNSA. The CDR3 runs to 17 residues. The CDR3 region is CASSLEGWGDRVHEQYF. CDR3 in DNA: TGTGCCAGCAGCTTAGAGGGGTGGGGGGACAGGGTCCACGAGCAGTACTTC.

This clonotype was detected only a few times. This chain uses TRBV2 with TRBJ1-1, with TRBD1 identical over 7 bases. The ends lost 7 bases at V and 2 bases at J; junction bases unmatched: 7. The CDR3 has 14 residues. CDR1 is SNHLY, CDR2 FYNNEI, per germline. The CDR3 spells CASKGAGINTEAFF. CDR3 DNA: TGTGCCAGCAAGGGGGCCGGGATTAACACTGAAGCTTTCTTT.

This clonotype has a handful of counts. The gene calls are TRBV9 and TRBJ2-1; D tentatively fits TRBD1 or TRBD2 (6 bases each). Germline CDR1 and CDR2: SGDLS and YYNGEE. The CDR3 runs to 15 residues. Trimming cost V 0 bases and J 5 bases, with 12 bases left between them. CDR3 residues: CASSVASGANNEQFF. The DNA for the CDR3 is TGTGCCAGCAGCGTAGCTTCGGGGGCAAACAATGAGCAGTTCTTC.

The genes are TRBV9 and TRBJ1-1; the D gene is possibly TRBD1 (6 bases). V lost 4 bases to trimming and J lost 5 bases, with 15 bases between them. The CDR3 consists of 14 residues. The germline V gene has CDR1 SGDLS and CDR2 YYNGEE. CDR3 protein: CASSLQGSVTEAFF. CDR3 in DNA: TGTGCCAGCAGCTTACAGGGTTCTGTGACTGAAGCTTTCTTT.

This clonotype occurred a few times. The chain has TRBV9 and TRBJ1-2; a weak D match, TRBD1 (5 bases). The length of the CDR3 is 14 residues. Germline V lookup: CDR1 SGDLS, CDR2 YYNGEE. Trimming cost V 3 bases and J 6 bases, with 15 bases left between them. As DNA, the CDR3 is TGTGCCAGCAGCGGGAAGGACATACCTCATGGCTACACCTTC. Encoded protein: CASSGKDIPHGYTF.

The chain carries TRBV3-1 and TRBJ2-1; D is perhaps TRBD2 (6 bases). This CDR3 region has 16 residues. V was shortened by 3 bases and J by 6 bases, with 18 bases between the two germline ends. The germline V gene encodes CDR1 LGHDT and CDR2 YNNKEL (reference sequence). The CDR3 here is CASSHWGGATGNEQFF. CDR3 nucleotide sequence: TGTGCCAGCAGCCACTGGGGAGGAGCTACTGGCAATGAGCAGTTCTTC.

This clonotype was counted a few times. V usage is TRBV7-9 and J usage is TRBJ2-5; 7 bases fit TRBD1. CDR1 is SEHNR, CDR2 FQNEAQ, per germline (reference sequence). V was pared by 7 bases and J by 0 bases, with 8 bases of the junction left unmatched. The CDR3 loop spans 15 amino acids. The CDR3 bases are TGTGCCAGCACAAAGGGGGACAGCCACCAAGAGACCCAGTACTTC. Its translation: CASTKGDSHQETQYF.

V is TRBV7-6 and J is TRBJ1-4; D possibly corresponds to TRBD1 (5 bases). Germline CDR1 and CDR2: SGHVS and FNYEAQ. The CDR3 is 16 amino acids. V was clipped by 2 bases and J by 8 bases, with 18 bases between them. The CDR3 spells CASSLIMSGQGEKLFF. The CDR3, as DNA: TGTGCCAGCAGCTTAATCATGTCAGGGCAGGGCGAAAAACTGTTTTTT.

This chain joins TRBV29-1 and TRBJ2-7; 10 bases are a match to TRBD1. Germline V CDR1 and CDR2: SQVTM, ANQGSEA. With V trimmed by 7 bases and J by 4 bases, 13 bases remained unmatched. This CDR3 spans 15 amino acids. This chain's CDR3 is CSALVFGTGDYEQYF. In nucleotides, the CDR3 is TGCAGCGCACTAGTATTCGGGACAGGGGATTACGAGCAGTACTTC.

The chain's CDR3 is CASSLVQGDDGYTF. The CDR3 region has the DNA TGTGCCAGCAGTTTAGTACAAGGGGATGACGGCTACACCTTC. The V gene is TRBV27, the J gene TRBJ1-2, with a weak D call TRBD1 (5 bases). Trimming took off 2 bases at V and 8 bases at J, with 15 bases between the two ends. Germline CDR1 and CDR2: MNHEY and SMNVEV (reference sequence). The CDR3 is made up of 14 amino acids.

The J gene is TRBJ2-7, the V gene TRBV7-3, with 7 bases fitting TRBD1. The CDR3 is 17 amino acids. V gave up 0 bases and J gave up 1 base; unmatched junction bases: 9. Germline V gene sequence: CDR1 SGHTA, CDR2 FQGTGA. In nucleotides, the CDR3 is TGTGCCAGCAGCTTAACGGGCCGTTGGGGACAGTCCTACGAGCAGTACTTC. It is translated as CASSLTGRWGQSYEQYF.

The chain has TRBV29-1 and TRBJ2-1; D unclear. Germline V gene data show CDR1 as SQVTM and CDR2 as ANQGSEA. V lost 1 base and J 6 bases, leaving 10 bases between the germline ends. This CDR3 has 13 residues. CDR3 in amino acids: CSVEVMDPNEQFF. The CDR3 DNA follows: TGCAGCGTTGAAGTGATGGACCCCAATGAGCAGTTCTTC.

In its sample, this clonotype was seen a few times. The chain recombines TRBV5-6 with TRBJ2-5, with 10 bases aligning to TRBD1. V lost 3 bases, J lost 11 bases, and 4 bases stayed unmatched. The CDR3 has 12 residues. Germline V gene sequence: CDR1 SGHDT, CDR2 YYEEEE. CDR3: CASSSGQGKQYF. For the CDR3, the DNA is TGTGCCAGCAGCTCGGGACAGGGGAAGCAGTACTTC.

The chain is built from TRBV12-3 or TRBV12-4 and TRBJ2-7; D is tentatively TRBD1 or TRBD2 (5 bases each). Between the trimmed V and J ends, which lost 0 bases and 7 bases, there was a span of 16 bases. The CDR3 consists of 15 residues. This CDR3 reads CASSLALGRDQEQYF. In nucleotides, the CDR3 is TGTGCCAGCAGTTTAGCTCTAGGCAGGGACCAGGAGCAGTACTTC.

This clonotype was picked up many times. In DNA, the CDR3 is TGTGCCAGCAGTCTACAGGGCGATGAGCAGTTCTTC. This gives the protein CASSLQGDEQFF. The V and J genes are TRBV12-3 or TRBV12-4 and TRBJ2-1; possible D gene TRBD1, 6 bases. Trimming stripped 5 bases from V and 8 bases from J, with 10 bases between. This CDR3 has 12 amino acids.

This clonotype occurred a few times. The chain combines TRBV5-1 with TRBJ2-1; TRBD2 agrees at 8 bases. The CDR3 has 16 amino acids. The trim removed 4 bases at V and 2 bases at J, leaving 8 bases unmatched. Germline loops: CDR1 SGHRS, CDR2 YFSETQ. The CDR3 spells CASSPPLAVPYNEQFF. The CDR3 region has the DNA TGCGCCAGCAGCCCACCACTAGCGGTCCCCTACAATGAGCAGTTCTTC.